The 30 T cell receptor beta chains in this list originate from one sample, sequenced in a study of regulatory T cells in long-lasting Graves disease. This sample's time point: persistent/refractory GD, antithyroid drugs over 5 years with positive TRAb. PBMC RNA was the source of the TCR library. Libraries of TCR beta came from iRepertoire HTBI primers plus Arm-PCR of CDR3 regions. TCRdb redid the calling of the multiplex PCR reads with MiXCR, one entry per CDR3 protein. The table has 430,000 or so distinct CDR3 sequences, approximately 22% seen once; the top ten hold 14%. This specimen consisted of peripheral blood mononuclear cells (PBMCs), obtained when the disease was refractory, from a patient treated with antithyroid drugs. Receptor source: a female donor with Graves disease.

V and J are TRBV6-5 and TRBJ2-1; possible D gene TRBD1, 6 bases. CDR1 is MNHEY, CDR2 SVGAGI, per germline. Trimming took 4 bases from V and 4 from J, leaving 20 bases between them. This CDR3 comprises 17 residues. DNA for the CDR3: TGTGCCAGCAGTTTAGCCGGACAGCGCATCTCTTACAATGAGCAGTTCTTC. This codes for CASSLAGQRISYNEQFF.

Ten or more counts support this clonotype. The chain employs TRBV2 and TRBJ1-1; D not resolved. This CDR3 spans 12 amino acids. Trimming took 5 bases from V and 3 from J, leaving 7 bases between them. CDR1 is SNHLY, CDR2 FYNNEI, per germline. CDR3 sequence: CASSLQYTEAFF. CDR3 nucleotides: TGTGCCAGCAGTTTACAGTACACTGAAGCTTTCTTT.

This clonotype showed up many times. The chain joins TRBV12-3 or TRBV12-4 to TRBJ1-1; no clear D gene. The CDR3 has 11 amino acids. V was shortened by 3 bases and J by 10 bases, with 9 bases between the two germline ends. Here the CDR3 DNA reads TGTGCCAGCAGTTTTGGGAGGTTAGCTTTCTTT. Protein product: CASSFGRLAFF.

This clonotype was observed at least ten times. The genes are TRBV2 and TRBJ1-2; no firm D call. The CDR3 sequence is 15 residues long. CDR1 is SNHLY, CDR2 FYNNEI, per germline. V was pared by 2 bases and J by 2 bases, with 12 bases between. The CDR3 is CASSEIEQPNYGYTF. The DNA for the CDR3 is TGTGCCAGCAGTGAAATCGAACAGCCAAACTATGGCTACACCTTC.

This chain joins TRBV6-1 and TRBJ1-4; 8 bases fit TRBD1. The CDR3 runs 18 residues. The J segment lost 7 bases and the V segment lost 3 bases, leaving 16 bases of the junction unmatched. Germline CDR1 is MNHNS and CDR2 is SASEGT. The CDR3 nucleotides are TGTGCCAGCAGTGACGACCCGATTCGACAGGGGTTGGCTGAAAAACTGTTTTTT. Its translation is CASSDDPIRQGLAEKLFF.

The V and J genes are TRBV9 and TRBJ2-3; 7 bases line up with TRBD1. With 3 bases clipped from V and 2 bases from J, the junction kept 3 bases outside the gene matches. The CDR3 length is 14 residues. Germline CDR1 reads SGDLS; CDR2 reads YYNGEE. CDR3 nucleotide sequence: TGTGCCAGCAGCGGGACAGGTTTCACAGATACGCAGTATTTT. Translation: CASSGTGFTDTQYF.

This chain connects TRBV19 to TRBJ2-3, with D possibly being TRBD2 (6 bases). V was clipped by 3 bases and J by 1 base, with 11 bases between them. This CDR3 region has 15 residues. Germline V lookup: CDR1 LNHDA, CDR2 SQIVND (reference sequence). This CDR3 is CASSMEGVGTDTQYF. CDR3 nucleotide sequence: TGTGCCAGTAGTATGGAGGGAGTCGGCACAGATACGCAGTATTTT.

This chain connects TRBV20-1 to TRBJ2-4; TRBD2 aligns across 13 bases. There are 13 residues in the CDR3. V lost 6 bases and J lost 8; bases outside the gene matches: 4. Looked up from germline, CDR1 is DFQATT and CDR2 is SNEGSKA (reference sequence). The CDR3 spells CSAPGTSGDIQYF. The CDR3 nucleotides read TGCAGTGCGCCCGGGACTAGCGGGGACATTCAGTACTTC.

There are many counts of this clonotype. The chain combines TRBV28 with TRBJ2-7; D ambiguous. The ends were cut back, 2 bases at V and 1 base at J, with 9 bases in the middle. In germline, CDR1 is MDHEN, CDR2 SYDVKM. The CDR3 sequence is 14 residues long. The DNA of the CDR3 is TGTGCCAGCAGTTTAATTGGTGGGTCCTACGAGCAGTACTTC. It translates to CASSLIGGSYEQYF.

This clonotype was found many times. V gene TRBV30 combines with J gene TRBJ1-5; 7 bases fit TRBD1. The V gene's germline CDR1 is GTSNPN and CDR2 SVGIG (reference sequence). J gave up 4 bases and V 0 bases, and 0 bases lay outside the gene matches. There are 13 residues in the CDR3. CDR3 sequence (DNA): TGTGCCTGGAGTGTACAGGGGAATCAGCCCCAGCATTTT. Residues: CAWSVQGNQPQHF.

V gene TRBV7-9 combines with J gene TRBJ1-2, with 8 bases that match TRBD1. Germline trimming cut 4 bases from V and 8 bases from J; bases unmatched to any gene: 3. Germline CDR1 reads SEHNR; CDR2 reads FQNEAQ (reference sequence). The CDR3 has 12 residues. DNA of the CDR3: TGTGCCAGCAGCTCCGACAGGGGCGGCTACACCTTC. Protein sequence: CASSSDRGGYTF. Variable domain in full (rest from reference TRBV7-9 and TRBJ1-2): DTGVSQNPRHKITKRGQNVTFRCDPISEHNRLYWYRQTLGQGPEFLTYFQNEAQLEKSRLLSDRFSAERPKGSFSTLEIQRTEQGDSAMYLCASSSDRGGYTFGSGTRLTVV.

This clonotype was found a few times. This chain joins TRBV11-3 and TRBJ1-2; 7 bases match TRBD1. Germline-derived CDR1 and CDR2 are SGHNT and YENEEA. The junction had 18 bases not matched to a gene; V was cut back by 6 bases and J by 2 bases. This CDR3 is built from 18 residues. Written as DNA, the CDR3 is TGTGCCAGCAGTTCCTTTAAAGACCGGGACAGCAAGAACTATGGCTACACCTTC. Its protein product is CASSSFKDRDSKNYGYTF.

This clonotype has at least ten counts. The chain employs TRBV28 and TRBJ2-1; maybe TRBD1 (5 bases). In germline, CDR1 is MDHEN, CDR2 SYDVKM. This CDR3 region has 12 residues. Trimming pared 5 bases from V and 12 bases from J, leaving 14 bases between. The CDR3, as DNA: TGTGCCAGCAGTCAACCGCGACAGCGGCAGTTCTTC. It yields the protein CASSQPRQRQFF.

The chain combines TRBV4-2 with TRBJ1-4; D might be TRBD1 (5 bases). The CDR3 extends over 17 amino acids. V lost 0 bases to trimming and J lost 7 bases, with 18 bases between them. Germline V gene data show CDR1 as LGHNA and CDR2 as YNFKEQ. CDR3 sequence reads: CASSQDPGGAVREKLFF. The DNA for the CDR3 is TGTGCCAGCAGCCAAGATCCCGGGGGTGCGGTCCGTGAAAAACTGTTTTTT.

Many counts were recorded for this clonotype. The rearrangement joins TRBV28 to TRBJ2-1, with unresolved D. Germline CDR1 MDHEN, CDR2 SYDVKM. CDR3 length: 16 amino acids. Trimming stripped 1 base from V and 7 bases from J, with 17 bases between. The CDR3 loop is CASSLYGIRSKNEQFF. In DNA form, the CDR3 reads TGTGCCAGCAGTTTATATGGTATTAGAAGTAAGAATGAGCAGTTCTTC. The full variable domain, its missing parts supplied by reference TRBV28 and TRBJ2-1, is DVKVTQSSRYLVKRTGEKVFLECVQDMDHENMFWYRQDPGLGLRLIYFSYDVKMKEKGDIPEGYSVSREKKERFSLILESASTNQTSMYLCASSLYGIRSKNEQFFGPGTRLTVL.

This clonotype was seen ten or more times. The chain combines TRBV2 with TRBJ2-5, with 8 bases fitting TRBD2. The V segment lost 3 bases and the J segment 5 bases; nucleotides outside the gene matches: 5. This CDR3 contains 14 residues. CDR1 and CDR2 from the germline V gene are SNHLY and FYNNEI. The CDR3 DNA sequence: TGTGCCAGCAGTGATGTTAGCGGGATGGAGACCCAGTACTTC. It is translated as CASSDVSGMETQYF.

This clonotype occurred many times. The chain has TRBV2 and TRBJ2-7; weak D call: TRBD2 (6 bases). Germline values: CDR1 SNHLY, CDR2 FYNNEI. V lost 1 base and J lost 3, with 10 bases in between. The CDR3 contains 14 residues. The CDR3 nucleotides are TGTGCCAGCAGTGAAGGCGGGATCTTCTACGAGCAGTACTTC. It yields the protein CASSEGGIFYEQYF.

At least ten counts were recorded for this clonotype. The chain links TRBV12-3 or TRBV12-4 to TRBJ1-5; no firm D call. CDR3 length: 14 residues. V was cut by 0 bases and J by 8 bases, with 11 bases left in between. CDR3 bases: TGTGCCAGCAGTTTAGCAGGGCAGGTCAAGCCCCAGCATTTT. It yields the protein CASSLAGQVKPQHF.

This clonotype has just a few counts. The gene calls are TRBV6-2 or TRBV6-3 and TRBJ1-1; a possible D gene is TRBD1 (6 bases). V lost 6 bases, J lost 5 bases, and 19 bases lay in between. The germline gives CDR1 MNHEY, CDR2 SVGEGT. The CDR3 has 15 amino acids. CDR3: CASRPPRQAGTEAFF. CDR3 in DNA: TGTGCCAGCAGACCCCCGAGACAGGCCGGAACTGAAGCTTTCTTT.

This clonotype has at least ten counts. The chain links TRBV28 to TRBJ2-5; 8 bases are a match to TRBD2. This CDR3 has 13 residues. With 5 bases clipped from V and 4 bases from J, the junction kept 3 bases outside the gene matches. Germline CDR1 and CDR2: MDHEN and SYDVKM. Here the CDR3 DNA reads TGTGCCAGCAGTGAACTAGCGGTAGAGACCCAGTACTTC. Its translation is CASSELAVETQYF.

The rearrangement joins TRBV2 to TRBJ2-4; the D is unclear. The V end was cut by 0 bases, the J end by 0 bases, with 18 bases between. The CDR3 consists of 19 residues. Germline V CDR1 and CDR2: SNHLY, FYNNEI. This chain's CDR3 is CASSEALRPTTLAKNIQYF. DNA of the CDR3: TGTGCCAGCAGTGAAGCGCTTAGGCCTACCACTCTAGCCAAAAACATTCAGTACTTC.

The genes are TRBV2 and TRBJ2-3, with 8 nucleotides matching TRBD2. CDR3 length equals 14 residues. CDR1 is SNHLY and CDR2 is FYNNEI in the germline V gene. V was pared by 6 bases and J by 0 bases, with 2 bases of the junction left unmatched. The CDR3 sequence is CASSKRGSTDTQYF. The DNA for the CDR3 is TGTGCCAGCAGCAAGCGGGGGAGCACAGATACGCAGTATTTT.

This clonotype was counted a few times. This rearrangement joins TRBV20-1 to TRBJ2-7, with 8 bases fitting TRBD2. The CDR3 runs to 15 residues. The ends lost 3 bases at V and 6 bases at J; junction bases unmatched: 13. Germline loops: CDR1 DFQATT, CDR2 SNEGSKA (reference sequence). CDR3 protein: CSARPPSGQVSEQYF. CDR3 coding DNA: TGCAGTGCTAGGCCCCCTAGCGGGCAGGTGTCCGAGCAGTACTTC.

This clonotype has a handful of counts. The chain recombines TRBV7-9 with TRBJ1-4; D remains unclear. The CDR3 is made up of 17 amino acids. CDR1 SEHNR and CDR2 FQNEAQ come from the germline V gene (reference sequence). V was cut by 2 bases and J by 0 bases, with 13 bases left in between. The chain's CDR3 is CASSLSRLSATNEKLFF. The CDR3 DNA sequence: TGTGCCAGCAGCTTAAGTCGGCTCTCCGCAACTAATGAAAAACTGTTTTTT.

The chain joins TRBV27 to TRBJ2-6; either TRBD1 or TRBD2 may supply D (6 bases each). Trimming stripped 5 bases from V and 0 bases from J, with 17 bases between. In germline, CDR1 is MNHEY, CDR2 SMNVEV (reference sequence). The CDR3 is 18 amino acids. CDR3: CASSPRLGGLSGANVLTF. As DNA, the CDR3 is TGTGCCAGCAGTCCAAGATTGGGGGGCCTCTCTGGGGCCAACGTCCTGACTTTC. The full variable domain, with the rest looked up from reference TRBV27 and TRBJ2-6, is EAQVTQNPRYLITVTGKKLTVTCSQNMNHEYMSWYRQDPGLGLRQIYYSMNVEVTDKGDVPEGYKVSRKEKRNFPLILESPSPNQTSLYFCASSPRLGGLSGANVLTFGAGSRLTVL.

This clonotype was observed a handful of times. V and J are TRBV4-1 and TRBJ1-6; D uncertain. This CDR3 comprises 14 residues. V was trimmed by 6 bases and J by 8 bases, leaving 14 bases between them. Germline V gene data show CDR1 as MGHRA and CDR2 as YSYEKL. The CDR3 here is CASSRLGEDSPLHF. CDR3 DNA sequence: TGCGCCAGCAGTCGGTTAGGAGAGGATTCACCCCTCCACTTT.

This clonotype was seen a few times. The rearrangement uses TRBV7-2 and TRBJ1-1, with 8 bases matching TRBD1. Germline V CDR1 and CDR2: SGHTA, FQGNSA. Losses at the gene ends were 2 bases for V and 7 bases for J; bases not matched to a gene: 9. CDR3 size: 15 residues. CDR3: CASSLKTGVTSEAFF. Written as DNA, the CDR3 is TGTGCCAGCAGCTTAAAGACAGGGGTGACTAGTGAAGCTTTCTTT.

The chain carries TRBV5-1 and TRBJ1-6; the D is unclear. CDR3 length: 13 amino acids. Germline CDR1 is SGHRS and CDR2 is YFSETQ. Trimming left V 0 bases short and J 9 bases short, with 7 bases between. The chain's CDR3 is CASSLEASSPLHF. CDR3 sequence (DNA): TGCGCCAGCAGCTTGGAGGCGAGTTCACCCCTCCACTTT.

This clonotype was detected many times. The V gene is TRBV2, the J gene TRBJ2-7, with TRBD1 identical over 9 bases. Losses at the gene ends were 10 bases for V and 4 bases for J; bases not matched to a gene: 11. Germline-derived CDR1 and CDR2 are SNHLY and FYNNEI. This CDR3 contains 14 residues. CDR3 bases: TGTGCCACCGTCCCGGGACAGGGCAGGTACGAGCAGTACTTC. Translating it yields CATVPGQGRYEQYF.

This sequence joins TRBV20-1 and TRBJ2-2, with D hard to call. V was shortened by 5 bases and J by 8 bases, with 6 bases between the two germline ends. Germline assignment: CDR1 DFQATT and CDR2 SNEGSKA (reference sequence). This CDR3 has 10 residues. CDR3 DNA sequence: TGCAGTGCTCACTATGGGGAGCTGTTTTTT. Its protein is CSAHYGELFF.